At least ten counts were recorded for the clone carrying this T cell receptor beta chain. The antigen is unknown. A patient was excluded if there was uncontrolled infection, other autoimmune disease, pregnancy or lactation. The V segment lost 4 bases and the J segment 0 bases; nucleotides outside the gene matches: 5. CDR3 length: 16 residues. Germline CDR1 and CDR2: SGHTA and FQGNSA. This sample is drawn from a study of T cells in Graves' hyperthyroidism and ophthalmopathy. Regarding the study as a whole: In blood, most of the thyroid clonotypes expanded above 0.001 were also present.

Regions amplified from RNA transcripts were the TCR beta CDR3 regions. A first-round RT-PCR of the TCR CDR3 used the HTBI primer set. TCRdb re-derived calls from the multiplex PCR reads in MiXCR, one entry per CDR3 protein. The sample includes hundreds of thousands of distinct CDR3 sequences, 20% to 25% seen only once; the top ten take 45% to 50%. Sequences were obtained from blood. The chain is built from TRBV7-2 and TRBJ2-7; TRBD2 matches 11 bases. The sequence derives from a woman in her seventies with Graves' ophthalmopathy. The CDR3 sequence: CASSSGLAGVSYEQYF. The CDR3 region has the DNA TGTGCCAGCAGCTCCGGACTAGCGGGCGTCTCCTACGAGCAGTACTTC.